Shown below are 9 T cell receptor beta chains from a single sample sequenced in a study of OX40 agonist ivuxolimab in advanced cancers. This table comes from immunoSEQ multiplex PCR, and its TCRdb copy is limited to in-frame clones, with some not included. The data show around 50,000 clones, with 75% to 90% seen just once and about a tenth held by the top ten. Sequences were derived from CD4+ or CD8+ T cells sorted from blood, sampled in a trial of the OX40 agonist ivuxolimab. These receptors all stem from an adult with an advanced solid tumor such as melanoma, head and neck, liver or kidney cancer.

The chain employs TRBV18 and TRBJ2-3, with 7 bases aligning to TRBD1. The germline V gene encodes CDR1 KGHSH and CDR2 LQKENI. The CDR3 is 15 residues long. Trimming cost V 2 bases and J 4 bases; bases outside gene matches: 6. CDR3: CASSPTGAGADTQYF. The DNA for the CDR3 is TGTGCCAGCTCACCAACAGGGGCAGGGGCAGATACGCAGTATTTT.

The chain has TRBV19 and TRBJ2-2; D unclear. V was trimmed by 6 bases and J by 2 bases, leaving 16 bases between them. CDR1 is LNHDA, CDR2 SQIVND, per germline (reference sequence). The CDR3 length is 16 residues. CDR3 amino acids: CASRRVQMGNTGELFF. Written as DNA, the CDR3 is TGTGCCAGTAGAAGAGTTCAAATGGGAAACACCGGGGAGCTGTTTTTT.

This clone was recorded a few times. The J gene is TRBJ2-3, the V gene TRBV11-3; 13 bases line up with TRBD2. CDR1 is SGHNT and CDR2 is YENEEA in the germline V gene. V dropped 5 bases and J dropped 4; count of bases not matched to a gene: 6. The length of the CDR3 is 16 residues. CDR3 sequence: CASSARLAGGPDTQYF. DNA for the CDR3: TGTGCCAGCAGCGCGAGACTAGCGGGGGGCCCAGATACGCAGTATTTT.

This chain uses TRBV30 with TRBJ1-5; unclear D gene. V lost 2 bases to trimming and J lost 1 base, with 12 bases between them. This CDR3 is 15 amino acids long. CDR1 and CDR2 (germline): GTSNPN, SVGIG (reference sequence). Here the CDR3 reads CAWSLDPGSNQPQHF. The CDR3 bases are TGTGCCTGGAGTCTAGACCCTGGGAGCAATCAGCCCCAGCATTTT.

The chain recombines TRBV19 with TRBJ2-1; no clear D gene. V lost 5 bases and J lost 7, with 15 bases in between. The CDR3 has 14 amino acids. Germline-derived CDR1 and CDR2 are LNHDA and SQIVND (reference sequence). This chain's CDR3 is CASSPLGFENEQFF. CDR3 DNA: TGTGCCAGTAGTCCATTAGGTTTTGAGAATGAGCAGTTCTTC.

V gene TRBV7-9 combines with J gene TRBJ1-3; D gene uncertain. Trimming took 3 bases from V and 3 from J, leaving 9 bases between them. This CDR3 contains 14 residues. CDR1 SEHNR and CDR2 FQNEAQ come from the germline V gene (reference sequence). CDR3 in amino acids: CASSLAPLGNTIYF. The CDR3 coding sequence is TGTGCCAGCAGCTTGGCACCTCTTGGAAACACCATATATTTT.

The V call is TRBV11-1, the J call TRBJ1-1; no reliable D call. V was clipped by 0 bases and J by 1 base, with 9 bases between them. The CDR3 loop spans 15 amino acids. Germline-derived CDR1 and CDR2 are SGHAT and FQDESV (reference sequence). CDR3 nucleotides: TGTGCCAGCAGCTTAGCCGGGCATCAGAACACTGAAGCTTTCTTT. This sequence encodes CASSLAGHQNTEAFF.

Turning to this clone: A junction end diverges from the germline sequence, so it may reflect a read error. This sample includes further DNA sequences coding for the same CDR3. This rearrangement joins TRBV5-1 to TRBJ2-1; 10 bases match TRBD2. Germline CDR1 reads SGHRS; CDR2 reads YFSETQ. The CDR3 sequence is 15 residues long. CDR3 nucleotides: TGCGCTAGCAGCATTCTAGCGGGAGTAGAGAATGAGCAGTTCTTC. The encoded protein is CASSILAGVENEQFF.

J is TRBJ2-2 and V is TRBV7-3; perhaps TRBD1 as D (6 bases). Germline lookup yields CDR1 SGHTA and CDR2 FQGTGA. The V end was cut by 2 bases, the J end by 5 bases, with 9 bases between. This CDR3 has 14 amino acids. CDR3 sequence: CASSLPGETGELFF. The CDR3 coding sequence is TGTGCCAGCAGCTTACCAGGGGAAACCGGGGAGCTGTTTTTT.